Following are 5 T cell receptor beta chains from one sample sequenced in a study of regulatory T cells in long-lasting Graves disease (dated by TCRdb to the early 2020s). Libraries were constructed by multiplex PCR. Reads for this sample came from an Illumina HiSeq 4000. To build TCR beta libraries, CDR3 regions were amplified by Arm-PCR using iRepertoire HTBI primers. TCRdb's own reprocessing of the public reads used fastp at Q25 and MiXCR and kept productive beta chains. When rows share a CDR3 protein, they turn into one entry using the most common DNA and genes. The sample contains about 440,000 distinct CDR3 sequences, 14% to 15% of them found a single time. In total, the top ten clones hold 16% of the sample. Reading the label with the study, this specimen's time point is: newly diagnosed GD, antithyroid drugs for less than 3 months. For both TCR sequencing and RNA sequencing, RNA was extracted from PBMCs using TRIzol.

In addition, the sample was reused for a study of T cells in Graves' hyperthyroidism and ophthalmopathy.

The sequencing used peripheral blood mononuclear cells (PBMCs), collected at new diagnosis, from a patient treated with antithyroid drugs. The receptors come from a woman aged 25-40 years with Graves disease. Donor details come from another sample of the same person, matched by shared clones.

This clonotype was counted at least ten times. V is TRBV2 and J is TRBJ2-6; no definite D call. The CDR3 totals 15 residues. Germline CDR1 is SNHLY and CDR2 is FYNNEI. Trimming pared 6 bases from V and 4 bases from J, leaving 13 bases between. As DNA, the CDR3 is TGTGCCAGCAGCGGACCTCCCTCGGGGGCCAACGTCCTGACTTTC. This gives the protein CASSGPPSGANVLTF. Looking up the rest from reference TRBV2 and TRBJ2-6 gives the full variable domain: EPEVTQTPSHQVTQMGQEVILRCVPISNHLYFYWYRQILGQKVEFLVSFYNNEISEKSEIFDDQFSVERPDGSNFTLKIRSTKLEDSAMYFCASSGPPSGANVLTFGAGSRLTVL.

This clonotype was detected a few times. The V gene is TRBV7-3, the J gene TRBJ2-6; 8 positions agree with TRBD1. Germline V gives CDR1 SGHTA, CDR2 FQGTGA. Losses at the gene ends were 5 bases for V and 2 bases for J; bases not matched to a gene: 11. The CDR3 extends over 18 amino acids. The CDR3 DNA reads TGTGCCAGCAGCGGTGCAGGGGGCGAGGGAGCTGGGGCCAACGTCCTGACTTTC. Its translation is CASSGAGGEGAGANVLTF.

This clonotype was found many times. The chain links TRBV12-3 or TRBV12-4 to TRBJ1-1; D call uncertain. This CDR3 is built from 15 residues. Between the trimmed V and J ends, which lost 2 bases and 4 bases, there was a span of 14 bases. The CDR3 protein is CASSLSGEGGTEAFF. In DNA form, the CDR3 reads TGTGCCAGCAGTTTATCCGGTGAGGGAGGCACTGAAGCTTTCTTT.

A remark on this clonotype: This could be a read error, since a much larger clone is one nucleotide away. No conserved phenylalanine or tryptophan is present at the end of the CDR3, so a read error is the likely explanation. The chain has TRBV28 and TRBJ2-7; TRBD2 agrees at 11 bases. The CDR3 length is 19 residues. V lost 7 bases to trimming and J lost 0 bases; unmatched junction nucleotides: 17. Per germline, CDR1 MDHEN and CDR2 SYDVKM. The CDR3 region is CASTRLGLAGGWSSYEQYL. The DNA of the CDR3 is TGTGCCAGCACACGCCTCGGGCTAGCGGGAGGTTGGAGCTCCTACGAGCAGTACCTC.

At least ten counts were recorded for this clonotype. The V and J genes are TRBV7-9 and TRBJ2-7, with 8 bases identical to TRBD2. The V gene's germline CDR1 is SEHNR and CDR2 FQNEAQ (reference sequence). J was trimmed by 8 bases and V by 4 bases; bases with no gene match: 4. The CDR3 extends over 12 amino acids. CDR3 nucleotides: TGTGCCAGCAGCTCCGGGGGGGCCCAGCAGTACTTC. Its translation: CASSSGGAQQYF.